The rows below give T cell receptor beta chains drawn from one sample of a study of sequential checkpoint blockade in melanoma. Produced via immunoSEQ multiplex PCR; TCRdb's table is partial and in-frame only. This sample has roughly 9,100 clones, with roughly 25% found just once. Sequenced material: tumor tissue (inferred from file names), taken from a patient given nivolumab and ipilimumab in sequence. The receptor source for this set is a human donor with melanoma. Each CDR3 is given with its conserved first and last residue. The D gene is left open where the match is weak. Clone size, where shown, is once, few, many, or a class for clones that have expanded.

TRBJ1-1 - few TRBV6-8 CASSFTGNTEAFF TGTGCCAGCAGTTTTACAGGAAACACTGAAGCTTTCTTT
TRBJ1-1 - few TRBV7-6 CASSLVPGRGDTEAFF TGTGCCAGCAGCTTAGTTCCGGGCAGGGGCGACACTGAAGCTTTCTTT
TRBJ1-1 - - TRBV6-8 CASSYPAVNTEAFF TGTGCCAGCAGTTACCCCGCGGTGAACACTGAAGCTTTCTTT
TRBJ2-1 TRBD2 few TRBV11-3 CASSLTSGTTYNEQFF TGTGCCAGCAGCTTAACCTCCGGGACTACTTACAATGAGCAGTTCTTC
TRBJ1-1 TRBD1 - TRBV29-1 CSVAGGQRSNTEAFF TGCAGCGTGGCAGGGGGTCAGAGATCGAACACTGAAGCTTTCTTT
TRBJ2-7 TRBD2 - TRBV28 CASSFRAGIRYEQYF TGTGCCAGCAGTTTCAGAGCGGGGATCAGGTACGAGCAGTACTTC
TRBJ1-2 TRBD1 few TRBV28 CASSSADREGGYTF TGTGCCAGCAGTTCCGCGGACAGGGAAGGGGGCTACACCTTC
TRBJ2-5 - few TRBV6-8 CASSYLGQKQETQYF TGTGCCAGCAGTTACTTAGGCCAGAAGCAAGAGACCCAGTACTTC
TRBJ2-2 - - TRBV28 CASRRGGPNTGELFF TGTGCCAGCAGGAGGGGCGGCCCGAACACCGGGGAGCTGTTTTTT
TRBJ1-6 - - TRBV11-3 CASSQVGQGLYSPLHF TGTGCCAGCAGCCAAGTAGGGCAGGGGTTGTATTCACCCCTCCACTTT
TRBJ2-3 - - TRBV5-1 CASFVTGSTDTQYF TGCGCCAGCTTCGTCACAGGGAGCACAGATACGCAGTATTTT
TRBJ2-7 - once TRBV5-1 CASSLEFPEGEQYF TGCGCCAGCAGCTTGGAGTTCCCCGAGGGCGAGCAGTACTTC
TRBJ2-4 TRBD2 few TRBV12-5 CASNREEGIQYF TGTGCCAGCAATCGGGAGGAGGGCATTCAGTACTTC
TRBJ2-5 - few TRBV18 CASSLRDTKETQYF TGTGCCAGCTCACTCCGGGACACTAAAGAGACCCAGTACTTC
TRBJ2-5 TRBD1 - TRBV5-1 CASPIWTGIETQYF TGCGCCAGCCCTATTTGGACAGGGATCGAGACCCAGTACTTC
TRBJ1-2 TRBD1 few TRBV6-8 CASSYSETGTGGRGYTF TGTGCCAGCAGTTACTCAGAAACCGGGACAGGGGGTCGAGGCTACACCTTC
TRBJ1-6 - - TRBV19 CASSRSILNDSPLHF TGTGCCAGTAGTAGGTCTATTCTAAATGATTCACCCCTCCACTTT
TRBJ2-1 TRBD2 many TRBV11-3 CASSLGAGGNLRDEQFF TGTGCCAGCAGCTTAGGAGCGGGGGGGAACTTAAGGGATGAGCAGTTCTTC
TRBJ1-5 - - TRBV5-1 CASSPTGNNQPQHF TGCGCCAGCAGCCCTACAGGGAACAATCAGCCCCAGCATTTT
TRBJ2-1 - - TRBV28 CASSLGGGGKDEQFF TGTGCCAGCAGTTTAGGGGGAGGGGGGAAGGATGAGCAGTTCTTC
TRBJ1-4 - many TRBV11-3 CASSLPIVGEKLFF TGTGCCAGCAGCTTACCCATTGTGGGTGAAAAACTGTTTTTT
TRBJ2-3 - - TRBV25-1 CASSEYGAGTLDTQYF TGTGCCAGCAGTGAATATGGAGCGGGGACACTGGATACGCAGTATTTT
TRBJ2-3 - - TRBV6-8 CASSYGQGIADTQYF TGTGCCAGCAGTTACGGGCAGGGGATCGCAGATACGCAGTATTTT
TRBJ1-4 - - TRBV6-8 CASRPGLSEKLFF TGTGCCAGCAGGCCAGGGTTGTCTGAAAAACTGTTTTTT
TRBJ2-5 TRBD1 few TRBV14 CASRRRDRGTQYF TGTGCCAGCAGGCGCCGGGACAGGGGGACCCAGTACTTC
TRBJ2-7 TRBD1 - TRBV6-8 CASSTDRGTDLYPYEQYF TGTGCCAGCAGCACCGACAGGGGGACCGACCTCTACCCCTACGAGCAGTACTTC
TRBJ1-3 - medium-sized TRBV6-8 CASSYGGAVGNTIYF TGTGCCAGCAGTTACGGAGGGGCAGTTGGAAACACCATATATTTT
TRBJ1-3 - few TRBV9 CASSVGGGSGNTIYF TGTGCCAGCAGCGTAGGTGGAGGATCTGGAAACACCATATATTTT
TRBJ2-2 TRBD1 few TRBV10-3 CAISESRGQGNTGELFF TGTGCCATCAGTGAGTCACGGGGACAGGGTAACACCGGGGAGCTGTTTTTT
TRBJ2-7 TRBD1 - TRBV6-8 CASSYGTGGYEQYF TGTGCCAGCAGTTACGGGACAGGGGGCTACGAGCAGTACTTC
TRBJ2-3 - - TRBV5-8 CASSLQDRDTQYF TGTGCCAGCAGCTTACAGGACCGAGATACGCAGTATTTT
TRBJ1-1 TRBD1 many TRBV11-3 CASSRGQGRNTEAFF TGTGCCAGCAGTCGGGGACAGGGTCGCAACACTGAAGCTTTCTTT
TRBJ2-5 - few TRBV6-8 CASSYRGQQETQYF TGTGCCAGCAGTTACCGCGGACAGCAAGAGACCCAGTACTTC
TRBJ1-1 - - TRBV18 CASSRIDTEAFF TGTGCCAGCTCACGTATCGACACTGAAGCTTTCTTT
TRBJ2-3 TRBD1 few TRBV11-3 CASSFDTGADTQYF TGTGCCAGCAGCTTCGATACAGGGGCAGATACGCAGTATTTT
TRBJ1-1 TRBD1 few TRBV11-3 CASSFPGGMDTEAFF TGTGCCAGCAGCTTTCCAGGGGGTATGGACACTGAAGCTTTCTTT
TRBJ2-5 - few TRBV11-3 CASSQRRGEETQYF TGTGCTAGCAGCCAGAGGAGAGGGGAGGAGACCCAGTACTTC
TRBJ2-4 - - TRBV25-1 CASSVHGPAEQYF TGTGCCAGCAGTGTCCATGGGCCCGCCGAACAGTACTTC
TRBJ1-1 TRBD1 few TRBV6-7 CASRSPRGEAFF TGTGCCAGCCGATCTCCCAGGGGGGAGGCTTTCTTT
TRBJ2-3 - medium-sized TRBV6-8 CASSYWPSTDTQYF TGTGCCAGCAGTTACTGGCCTAGCACAGATACGCAGTATTTT